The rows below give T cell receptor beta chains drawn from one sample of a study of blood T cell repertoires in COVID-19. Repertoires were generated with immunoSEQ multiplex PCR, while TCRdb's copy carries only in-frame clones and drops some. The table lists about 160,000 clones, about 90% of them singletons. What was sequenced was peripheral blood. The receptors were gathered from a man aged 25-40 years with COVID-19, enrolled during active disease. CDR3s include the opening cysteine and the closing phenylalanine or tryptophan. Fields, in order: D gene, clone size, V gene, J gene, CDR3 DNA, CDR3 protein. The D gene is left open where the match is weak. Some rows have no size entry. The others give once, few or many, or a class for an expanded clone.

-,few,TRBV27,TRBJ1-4,TGTGCCAGCAGTGCCGCGGGATCCGAAAAACTGTTTTTT,CASSAAGSEKLFF
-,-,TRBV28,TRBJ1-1,TGTGCCAGCAGAAAAGGACAGCTGGAAGCTTTCTTT,CASRKGQLEAFF
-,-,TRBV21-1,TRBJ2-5,TGTGCCAGCAGCAAAGTTAACCAGGGGGAAGAGACCCAGTACTTC,CASSKVNQGEETQYF
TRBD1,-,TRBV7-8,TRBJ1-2,TGTGCCAGCAGCTTATTCGGGTCCGGAAACCACAGGGGAACCCGCTCAGGCTACACCTTC,CASSLFGSGNHRGTRSGYTF
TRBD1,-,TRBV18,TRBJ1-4,TGTGCCAGCTCACCACCGGGACAGGGCGTTCTGGGGAAACTGTTTTTT,CASSPPGQGVLGKLFF
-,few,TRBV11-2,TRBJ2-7,TGTGCCAGCAGCTTAGGGGGCCACCTCGAGCAGTACTTC,CASSLGGHLEQYF
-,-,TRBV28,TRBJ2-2,TGTGCCAGCCAATCAGTGGGAGCCACGGCGAACACCGGGGAGCTGTTTTTT,CASQSVGATANTGELFF
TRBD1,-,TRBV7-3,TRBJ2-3,TGTGCCAGCAGCCCCGGACAGGGGACAGATACGCAGTATTTT,CASSPGQGTDTQYF
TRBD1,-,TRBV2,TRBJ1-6,TGTGCCACATTTAAGGACAGGGGGAATTCACCCCTCCACTTT,CATFKDRGNSPLHF
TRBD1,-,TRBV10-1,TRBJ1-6,TGCGCCAGCAGTGAGCGAGCCGGGACAGGGCGTTTTTCACCCCTCCACTTT,CASSERAGTGRFSPLHF
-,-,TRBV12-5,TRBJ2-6,TGTGCTAGTGGTTTGGTAAGCGGCTTACAGGGTCTTACTCCTGGGGCCAACGTCCTGACTTTC,CASGLVSGLQGLTPGANVLTF
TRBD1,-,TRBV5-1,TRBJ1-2,TGCGCCAGCAGCCCCGGGACAGGGGATAGTGGCTACACCTTC,CASSPGTGDSGYTF
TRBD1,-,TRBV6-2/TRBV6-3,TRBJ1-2,TGTGCCAGCAGTTCCCAGGGACAGTTCTATGGCTACACCTTC,CASSSQGQFYGYTF
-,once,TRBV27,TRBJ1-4,TGTGCCAGCAGTTTAGCAGGTTATAATGAAAAACTGTTTTTT,CASSLAGYNEKLFF
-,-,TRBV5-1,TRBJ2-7,TGCGCCAGCAGCCGGGACACCTCCTACGAGCAGTACTTC,CASSRDTSYEQYF
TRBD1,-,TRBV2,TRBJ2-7,TGTGCCAGCAAAGGACAGGGCAACTCCTACGAGCAGTACTTC,CASKGQGNSYEQYF
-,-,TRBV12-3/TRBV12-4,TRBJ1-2,TGTGCCAGCAGTTTAACAGGAGGCTACACCTTC,CASSLTGGYTF
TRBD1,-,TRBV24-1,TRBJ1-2,TGTGCCACCAGTGATAGACAGGGGGAAGGCTACACCTTC,CATSDRQGEGYTF
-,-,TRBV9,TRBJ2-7,TGTGCCAGCAGCGTAGGGGCGGGGACTCTCTACGAGCAGTACTTC,CASSVGAGTLYEQYF
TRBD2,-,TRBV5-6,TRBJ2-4,TGTGCCAGCAGCTTGGATGGACTAGCGGGAGATGGCAAAAACATTCAGTACTTC,CASSLDGLAGDGKNIQYF
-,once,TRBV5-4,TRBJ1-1,TGTGCCAGCAGTCGGGGGGCGGGAAGGACTGAAGCTTTCTTT,CASSRGAGRTEAFF
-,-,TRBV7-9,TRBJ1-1,TGTGCCAGCAGCATAAATCCAGGGAACACTGAAGCTTTCTTT,CASSINPGNTEAFF
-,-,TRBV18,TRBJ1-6,TGTGCCAGCTCACCAGGCCGGGGGGCAGGTTTGTCACCCCTCCACTTT,CASSPGRGAGLSPLHF
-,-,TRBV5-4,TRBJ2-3,TGTGCCAGCAGCTTGGCTACAGATACGCAGTATTTT,CASSLATDTQYF
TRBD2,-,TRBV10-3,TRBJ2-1,TGTGCCATCAGTGCCGCGGGAGGCCTTAGGGAGCAGTTCTTC,CAISAAGGLREQFF